This TCR beta chain was identified during a study of a mutant IDH1 vaccine in newly diagnosed glioma. V gave up 7 bases and J gave up 1 base; unmatched junction bases: 7. Germline CDR1 is SGHRS and CDR2 is YFSETQ. The CDR3 spans 15 residues. Time point indicated: week 47, end of study. In every dose of vaccine, 300 ug of mutant IDH1 20-mer peptide was given alongside topical imiquimod. About this clone itself: Antigen specificity is unknown.

Data came from immunoSEQ multiplex PCR; TCRdb stores just in-frame clones and leaves some out. The sample consists of about 94,000 clones, roughly 86% of them appearing once. The sample consisted of PBMCs, taken from a glioma patient whose treatment included an IDH1 peptide vaccine. The chain joins TRBV5-1 to TRBJ1-1; 10 bases align to TRBD1. This TCR was sampled from a woman between 50 and 59 years old with glioma. The CDR3 DNA sequence: TGCGCCAGCGAGACAGGGGGCGCATCGAACACTGAAGCTTTCTTT. This translates into CASETGGASNTEAFF.